This T cell receptor (beta chain) was identified during a study of identical twins. Study results and limitations: Analyses based on zero insertions could be partly confounded by invariant MAIT and iNKT cells. The conclusions drew on cross-sectional statistical analysis instead of tracking the same donors.

The CDR3 has 14 residues. From germline, CDR1 is SQVTM and CDR2 ANQGSEA. The V and J ends lost 1 base and 2 bases respectively, with 10 bases between them. Points on this clonotype: What it binds is unknown.

Through template switching, a universal primer site was introduced, and the cDNA contained unique molecular identifiers. TCRdb re-called the 5' RACE reads with MiXCR, one entry per CDR3 protein. The table lists more than 1.5 million distinct CDR3 sequences, roughly a third of them singletons. This clonotype was sampled from a newborn girl in good health. The material sequenced was cord blood. This chain joins TRBV29-1 and TRBJ2-3; TRBD2 might be the D (7 bases). CDR3 in amino acids: CSVEGGGHTDTQYF. In nucleotides, the CDR3 is TGCAGCGTTGAAGGGGGGGGCCACACAGATACGCAGTATTTT.